The 21 T cell receptor beta chains below come from one sample, sequenced in a study (dated by TCRdb to the mid-2010s). Library construction relied on 5' RACE. Sequencing relied on an Illumina MiSeq. TCRdb reprocessed the public reads (quality trimming at Q25 with fastp, clone calling with MiXCR) and kept in-frame beta chains. Merged by CDR3 protein, the rows form single entries marked with the most common genes and DNA. For this sample the table gives 45,000 to 70,000 distinct CDR3 sequences, of which 25% to 30% were detected only once. The top ten constitute 3.2% of the sample. The sample was tumor-infiltrating memory CD4+ T cells sorted from the breast tumor. This specimen's cell subset or site label, per the study, means: memory CD4+ T cells, CD4+CD45RO+CD25-. These receptor sequences come from a female donor with breast cancer.

This clonotype has only a few counts. The V call is TRBV6-2 or TRBV6-3, the J call TRBJ2-1; 9 bases agree with TRBD2. Germline lookup yields CDR1 MNHEY and CDR2 SVGEGT. CDR3 length: 17 amino acids. Trimming at V came to 9 bases and at J to 1 base, leaving 13 bases not matched to a gene. CDR3 residues: CARRASLAGDSYNEQFF. The CDR3 nucleotides are TGTGCCAGGCGAGCCTCACTAGCGGGCGATTCCTACAATGAGCAGTTCTTC.

This sequence joins TRBV5-1 and TRBJ1-1; a possible D gene is TRBD1 (6 bases). CDR3 length equals 15 residues. Per the germline V gene, CDR1 is SGHRS and CDR2 is YFSETQ. V was trimmed by 6 bases and J by 1 base, leaving 16 bases between them. This CDR3 is CASNSNADRNTEAFF. In DNA, the CDR3 is TGCGCCAGCAATTCGAACGCGGACAGGAACACTGAAGCTTTCTTT.

This clonotype was detected only a few times. This chain joins TRBV20-1 and TRBJ2-5; D gene ambiguous. Trimming took off 2 bases at V and 4 bases at J, with 8 bases between the two ends. Germline V gene lookup returns CDR1 DFQATT and CDR2 SNEGSKA (reference sequence). This CDR3 comprises 12 residues. This CDR3 is CSARNLGETQYF. Here the CDR3 DNA reads TGCAGTGCTAGAAACTTGGGAGAGACCCAGTACTTC.

This clonotype has at least ten counts. V usage is TRBV6-5 and J usage is TRBJ2-1, with 8 nucleotides matching TRBD1. CDR3 size: 15 residues. J lost 0 bases, V lost 4 bases, and 2 bases had no gene match. Germline CDR1 and CDR2: MNHEY and SVGAGI. The CDR3 here is CASSSTGGSYNEQFF. CDR3 nucleotide sequence: TGTGCCAGCAGTTCAACAGGGGGCTCCTACAATGAGCAGTTCTTC.

Turning to this clonotype: The conserved closing phenylalanine or tryptophan is absent in this CDR3, likely reflecting a read error. The genes are TRBV5-5 and TRBJ1-3; weak D call: TRBD1 (6 bases). CDR3 length: 14 amino acids. Germline V lookup: CDR1 SGHKS, CDR2 YYEKEE (reference sequence). Trimming took off 3 bases at V and 3 bases at J, with 10 bases between the two ends. The CDR3 DNA reads TGTGCCAGCAGCTCATCGGACAGTGGAAACACCATATATGTT. Translating it yields CASSSSDSGNTIYV.

This clonotype was detected once. The rearrangement uses TRBV11-3 and TRBJ2-2; 10 bases line up with TRBD2. After removal of 5 bases from V and 1 base from J, the junction contained 4 bases not matched to a gene. Germline V gene lookup returns CDR1 SGHNT and CDR2 YENEEA. The CDR3 consists of 16 residues. The CDR3: CASSPGLAENTGELFF. In nucleotides, the CDR3 is TGTGCCAGCAGCCCCGGACTAGCGGAGAACACCGGGGAGCTGTTTTTT.

In DNA form, the CDR3 reads TGTGCCAGCAGTTACGGACAGAAGACAGATACGCAGTATTTT. Amino acids: CASSYGQKTDTQYF. V and J are TRBV6-2 or TRBV6-3 and TRBJ2-3; D perhaps matches TRBD1 (6 bases). The germline V gene has CDR1 MNHEY and CDR2 SVGEGT. The CDR3 is 14 residues long. V was trimmed by 2 bases and J by 3 bases, leaving 9 bases between them.

This clonotype was seen at least ten times. The rearrangement links TRBV29-1 to TRBJ2-1, with unresolved D. The CDR3 consists of 10 residues. CDR1 is SQVTM and CDR2 is ANQGSEA in the germline V gene. Trimming took 7 bases from V and 7 from J, leaving 8 bases between them. The CDR3 region is CSGAKNEQFF. Written as DNA, the CDR3 is TGCAGCGGAGCAAAGAATGAGCAGTTCTTC.

There are a few counts of this clonotype. The V gene is TRBV7-2, the J gene TRBJ2-7; tentative D call: TRBD1 (6 bases). CDR3 length: 14 amino acids. The germline V gene has CDR1 SGHTA and CDR2 FQGNSA. Trimming left V 5 bases short and J 4 bases short, with 15 bases between. CDR3 nucleotide sequence: TGTGCCAGCAGCCTACAGGGAAGAGGGTACGAGCAGTACTTC. Its translation: CASSLQGRGYEQYF.

The chain links TRBV12-3 or TRBV12-4 to TRBJ2-1; D is tentatively TRBD1 or TRBD2 (5 bases each). V was trimmed by 5 bases and J by 11 bases, leaving 16 bases between them. The CDR3 covers 13 residues. The CDR3, as DNA: TGTGCCAGCAGTCCGCCCCAGAGGGGAAAGCAGTTCTTC. Encoded protein: CASSPPQRGKQFF.

The sample holds a few counts of this clonotype. The chain recombines TRBV5-1 with TRBJ1-1; the D gene is possibly TRBD1 (5 bases). Germline V gives CDR1 SGHRS, CDR2 YFSETQ. V was shortened by 4 bases and J by 0 bases, with 13 bases between the two germline ends. The CDR3 has 15 residues. CDR3: CASSLTQGMNTEAFF. The CDR3 bases are TGCGCCAGCAGCCTAACGCAGGGAATGAACACTGAAGCTTTCTTT. The full variable domain, its missing parts supplied by reference TRBV5-1 and TRBJ1-1, is KAGVTQTPRYLIKTRGQQVTLSCSPISGHRSVSWYQQTPGQGLQFLFEYFSETQRNKGNFPGRFSGRQFSNSRSEMNVSTLELGDSALYLCASSLTQGMNTEAFFGQGTRLTVV.

The genes are TRBV4-1 and TRBJ2-7; D call uncertain. Germline CDR1 and CDR2: MGHRA and YSYEKL. This CDR3 region has 14 residues. Between the trimmed V and J ends, which lost 0 bases and 0 bases, there was a span of 6 bases. The CDR3, as DNA: TGCGCCAGCAGCCAAGAGCGGACCTCCTACGAGCAGTACTTC. Translation gives CASSQERTSYEQYF.

This clonotype was seen more than once but under ten times. The V and J genes are TRBV27 and TRBJ2-2; the D is unclear. Germline CDR1 is MNHEY and CDR2 is SMNVEV (reference sequence). The ends were cut back, 5 bases at V and 6 bases at J, with 13 bases in the middle. CDR3 length equals 14 residues. The CDR3: CASSPETVPGELFF. CDR3 nucleotide sequence: TGTGCCAGCAGTCCCGAGACCGTTCCCGGGGAGCTGTTTTTT.

This clonotype was seen a few times. The chain combines TRBV6-2 or TRBV6-3 with TRBJ2-7; D call uncertain. V was trimmed by 2 bases and J by 2 bases, leaving 1 base between them. Per the germline V gene, CDR1 is MNHEY and CDR2 is SVGEGT. This CDR3 is 11 amino acids long. DNA for the CDR3: TGTGCCAGCAGTTACACCTACGAGCAGTACTTC. It translates to CASSYTYEQYF.

This clonotype came up a few times. This chain uses TRBV5-6 with TRBJ2-7, with TRBD2 identical over 10 bases. This CDR3 has 14 amino acids. V was clipped by 4 bases and J by 7 bases; unmatched bases: 8. CDR1 and CDR2 (germline): SGHDT, YYEEEE. CDR3 in DNA: TGTGCCAGCAGCCTATCACTAGCGGGATTGGAGCAGTACTTC. It yields the protein CASSLSLAGLEQYF. Combining the CDR3 with reference TRBV5-6 and TRBJ2-7 gives the whole variable domain DAGVTQSPTHLIKTRGQQVTLRCSPKSGHDTVSWYQQALGQGPQFIFQYYEEEERQRGNFPDRFSGHQFPNYSSELNVNALLLGDSALYLCASSLSLAGLEQYFGPGTRLTVT.

This clonotype appeared a single time. The V gene is TRBV9, the J gene TRBJ1-3, with 7 bases that match TRBD1. The germline CDR1 and CDR2 sequences are SGDLS and YYNGEE. After removal of 3 bases from V and 11 bases from J, the junction contained 14 bases not matched to a gene. This CDR3 is built from 15 residues. The CDR3 loop reads CASSARQGGSDAIYF. Written as DNA, the CDR3 is TGTGCCAGCAGCGCTCGACAGGGCGGGTCGGACGCCATATATTTT.

This chain uses TRBV7-9 with TRBJ2-3; D gene uncertain. CDR1 is SEHNR, CDR2 FQNEAQ, per germline (reference sequence). The CDR3 runs 15 residues. The V end was cut by 3 bases, the J end by 1 base, with 11 bases between. The CDR3 sequence is CASSFGLGGTDTQYF. In nucleotides, the CDR3 is TGTGCCAGCAGCTTTGGTTTAGGCGGCACAGATACGCAGTATTTT.

This rearrangement joins TRBV5-1 to TRBJ1-1; no firm D call. The CDR3 consists of 14 residues. V lost 4 bases to trimming and J lost 1 base, with 11 bases between them. Germline CDR1 is SGHRS and CDR2 is YFSETQ. In nucleotides, the CDR3 is TGCGCCAGCAGCCAAAATTCAGGGAACACTGAAGCTTTCTTT. It translates to CASSQNSGNTEAFF.

This clonotype came up a few times. The J gene is TRBJ1-1, the V gene TRBV10-3; no reliable D call. CDR1 and CDR2 from the germline V gene are ENHRY and SYGVKD. This CDR3 has 13 residues. V shed 4 bases and J shed 2 bases, with 8 bases lying between them. CDR3: CAISGQANTEAFF. CDR3 bases: TGTGCCATCAGTGGACAAGCAAACACTGAAGCTTTCTTT.

This clonotype appeared a few times. The chain combines TRBV7-2 with TRBJ2-7; possible D gene TRBD1, 6 bases. The CDR3 is 12 amino acids. Germline lookup yields CDR1 SGHTA and CDR2 FQGNSA. V was shortened by 6 bases and J by 3 bases, with 9 bases between the two germline ends. CDR3 sequence (DNA): TGTGCCAGCAGTAGGACAGACTACGAGCAGTACTTC. Its translation is CASSRTDYEQYF.

This clonotype was seen many times. The V gene is TRBV7-3, the J gene TRBJ1-1; 8 nucleotides match TRBD1. Per germline, CDR1 SGHTA and CDR2 FQGTGA. Losses at the gene ends were 5 bases for V and 5 bases for J; bases not matched to a gene: 13. There are 16 residues in the CDR3. The CDR3 DNA reads as TGTGCCAGCAGCCCTTCCCCCCAGGGGGCAGCAACTGAAGCTTTCTTT. This gives the protein CASSPSPQGAATEAFF.